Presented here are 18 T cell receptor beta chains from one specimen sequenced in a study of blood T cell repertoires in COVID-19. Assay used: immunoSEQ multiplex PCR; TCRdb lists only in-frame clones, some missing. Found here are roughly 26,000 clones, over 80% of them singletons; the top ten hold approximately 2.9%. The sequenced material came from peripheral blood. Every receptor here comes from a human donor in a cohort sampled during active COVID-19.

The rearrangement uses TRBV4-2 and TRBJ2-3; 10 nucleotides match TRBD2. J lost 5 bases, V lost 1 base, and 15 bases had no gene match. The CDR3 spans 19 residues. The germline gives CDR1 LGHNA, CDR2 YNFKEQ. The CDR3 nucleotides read TGTGCCAGCAGCCAAGTGGTATGGTCTAGCGGGGGCCCTTTAGATACGCAGTATTTT. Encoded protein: CASSQVVWSSGGPLDTQYF.

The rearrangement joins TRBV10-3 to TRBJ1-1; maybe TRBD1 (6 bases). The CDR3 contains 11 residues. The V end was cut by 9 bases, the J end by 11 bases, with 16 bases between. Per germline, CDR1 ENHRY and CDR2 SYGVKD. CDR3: CAIRDGGRAFF. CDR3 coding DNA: TGTGCCATTCGGGACGGGGGGCGGGCTTTCTTT.

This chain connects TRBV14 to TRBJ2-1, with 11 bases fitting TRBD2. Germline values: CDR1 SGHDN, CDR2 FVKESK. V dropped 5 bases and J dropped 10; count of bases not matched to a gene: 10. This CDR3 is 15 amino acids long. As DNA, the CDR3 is TGTGCCAGCAGCGCCCGACTAGCGGGGTCCGGGGAGCAGTTCTTC. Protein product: CASSARLAGSGEQFF.

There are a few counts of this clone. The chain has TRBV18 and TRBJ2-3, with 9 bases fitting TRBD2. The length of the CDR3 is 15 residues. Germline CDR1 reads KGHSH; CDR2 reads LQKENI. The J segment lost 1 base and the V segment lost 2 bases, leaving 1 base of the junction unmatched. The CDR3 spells CASSPKRGGTDTQYF. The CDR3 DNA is TGTGCCAGCTCACCAAAGCGGGGGGGCACAGATACGCAGTATTTT.

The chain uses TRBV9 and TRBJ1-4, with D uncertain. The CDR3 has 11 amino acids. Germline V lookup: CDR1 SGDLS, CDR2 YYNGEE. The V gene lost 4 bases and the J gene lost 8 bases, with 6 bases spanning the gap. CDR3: CASSNREKLFF. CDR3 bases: TGTGCCAGCAGCAACCGGGAAAAACTGTTTTTT.

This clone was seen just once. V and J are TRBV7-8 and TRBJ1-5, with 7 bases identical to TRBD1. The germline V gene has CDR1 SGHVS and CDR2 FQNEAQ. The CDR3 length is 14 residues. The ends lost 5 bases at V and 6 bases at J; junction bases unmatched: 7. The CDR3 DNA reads TGTGCCAGCAGCAGAACAGGGGTGGGTCAGCCCCAGCATTTT. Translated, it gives CASSRTGVGQPQHF. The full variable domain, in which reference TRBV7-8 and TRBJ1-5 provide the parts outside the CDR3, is GAGVSQSPRYKVAKRGQDVALRCDPISGHVSLFWYQQALGQGPEFLTYFQNEAQLDKSGLPSDRFFAERPEGSVSTLKIQRTQQEDSAVYLCASSRTGVGQPQHFGDGTRLSIL.

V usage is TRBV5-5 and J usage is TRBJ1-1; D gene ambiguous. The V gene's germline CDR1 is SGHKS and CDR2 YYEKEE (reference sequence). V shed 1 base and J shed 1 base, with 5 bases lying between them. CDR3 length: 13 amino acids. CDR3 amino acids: CASSLMANTEAFF. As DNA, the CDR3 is TGTGCCAGCAGCTTGATGGCGAACACTGAAGCTTTCTTT.

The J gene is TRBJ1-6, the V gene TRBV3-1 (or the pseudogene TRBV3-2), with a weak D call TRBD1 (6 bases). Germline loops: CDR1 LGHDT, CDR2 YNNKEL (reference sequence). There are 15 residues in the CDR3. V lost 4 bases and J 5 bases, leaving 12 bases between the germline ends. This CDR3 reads CASSPTGLNNSPLHF. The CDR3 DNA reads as TGTGCCAGCAGCCCCACAGGGTTAAATAATTCACCCCTCCACTTT.

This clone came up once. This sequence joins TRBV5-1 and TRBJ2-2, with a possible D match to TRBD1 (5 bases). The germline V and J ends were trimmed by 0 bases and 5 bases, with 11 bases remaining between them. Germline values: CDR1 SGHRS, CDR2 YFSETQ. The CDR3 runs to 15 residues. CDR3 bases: TGCGCCAGCAGCTTGGGGGGCGGCAAAACCGGGGAGCTGTTTTTT. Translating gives CASSLGGGKTGELFF.

The CDR3 nucleotides read TGTGCCAGCAGCCAAGACGGGCGGGGGGCCGCAGATACGCAGTATTTT. This codes for CASSQDGRGAADTQYF. The chain recombines TRBV3-1 (or the pseudogene TRBV3-2) with TRBJ2-3; 8 nucleotides match TRBD2. V lost 0 bases and J lost 4; bases outside the gene matches: 6. CDR1 is LGHDT and CDR2 is YNNKEL in the germline V gene (reference sequence). The CDR3 runs 16 residues.

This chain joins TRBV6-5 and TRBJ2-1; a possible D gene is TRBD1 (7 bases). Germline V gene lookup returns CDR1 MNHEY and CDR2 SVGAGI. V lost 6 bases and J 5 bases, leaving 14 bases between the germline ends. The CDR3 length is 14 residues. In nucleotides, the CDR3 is TGTGCCAGCAGGGAGGGGGCTCGGGACAATGAGCAGTTCTTC. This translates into CASREGARDNEQFF.

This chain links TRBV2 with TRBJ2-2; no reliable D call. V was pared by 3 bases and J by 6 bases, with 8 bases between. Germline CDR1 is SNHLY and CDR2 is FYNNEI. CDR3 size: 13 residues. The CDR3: CASSDYASGELFF. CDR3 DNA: TGTGCCAGCAGTGACTATGCTTCCGGGGAGCTGTTTTTT. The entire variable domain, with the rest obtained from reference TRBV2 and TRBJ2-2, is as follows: EPEVTQTPSHQVTQMGQEVILRCVPISNHLYFYWYRQILGQKVEFLVSFYNNEISEKSEIFDDQFSVERPDGSNFTLKIRSTKLEDSAMYFCASSDYASGELFFGEGSRLTVL.

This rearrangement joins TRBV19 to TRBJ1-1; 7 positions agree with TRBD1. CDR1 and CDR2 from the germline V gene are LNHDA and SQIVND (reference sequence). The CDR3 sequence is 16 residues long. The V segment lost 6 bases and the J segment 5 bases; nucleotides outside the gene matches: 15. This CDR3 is CASSPRTGDMITEAFF. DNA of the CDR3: TGTGCCAGTAGCCCCAGGACAGGCGATATGATAACTGAAGCTTTCTTT.

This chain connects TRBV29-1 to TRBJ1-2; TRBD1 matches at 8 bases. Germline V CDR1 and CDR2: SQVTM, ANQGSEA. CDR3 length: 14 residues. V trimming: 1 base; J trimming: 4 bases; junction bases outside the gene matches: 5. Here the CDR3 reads CSVEVFQGAYGYTF. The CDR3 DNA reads TGCAGCGTTGAAGTATTCCAGGGGGCCTATGGCTACACCTTC.

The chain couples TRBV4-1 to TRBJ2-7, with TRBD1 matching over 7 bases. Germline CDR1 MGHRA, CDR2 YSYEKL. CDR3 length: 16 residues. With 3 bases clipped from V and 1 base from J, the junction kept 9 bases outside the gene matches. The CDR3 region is CASSQAPGQKSYEQYF. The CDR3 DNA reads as TGCGCCAGCAGCCAGGCACCGGGACAGAAGTCCTACGAGCAGTACTTC.

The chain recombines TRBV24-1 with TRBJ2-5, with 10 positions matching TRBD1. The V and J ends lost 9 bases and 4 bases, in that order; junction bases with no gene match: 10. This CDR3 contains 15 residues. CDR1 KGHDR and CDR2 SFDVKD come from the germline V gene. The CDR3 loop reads CATGYAGQGRETQYF. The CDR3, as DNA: TGTGCCACCGGATATGCGGGACAGGGGAGAGAGACCCAGTACTTC.

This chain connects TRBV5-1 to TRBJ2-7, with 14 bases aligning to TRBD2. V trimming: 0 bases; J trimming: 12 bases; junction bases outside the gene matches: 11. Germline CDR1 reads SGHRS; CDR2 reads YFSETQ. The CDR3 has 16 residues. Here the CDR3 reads CASSLAPTSGGAEMYF. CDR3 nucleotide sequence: TGCGCCAGCAGCTTGGCTCCGACTAGCGGGGGGGCGGAGATGTACTTC.

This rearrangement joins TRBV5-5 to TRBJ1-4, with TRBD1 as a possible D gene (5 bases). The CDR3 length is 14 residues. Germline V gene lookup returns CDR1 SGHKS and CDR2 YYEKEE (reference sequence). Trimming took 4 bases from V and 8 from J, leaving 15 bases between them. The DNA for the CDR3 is TGTGCCAGCAGCCTTGGAGCAGGGTACGAAAAACTGTTTTTT. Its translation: CASSLGAGYEKLFF.